This TCR beta chain stems from a study of patients and donors after allogeneic stem cell transplantation. TCRdb re-derived calls from the RT-PCR reads in MiXCR, one entry per CDR3 protein. Among 190,000 or so distinct CDR3 sequences listed, more than 35% were seen once. CDR1 is KGHSH and CDR2 is LQKENI in the germline V gene. V lost 2 bases to trimming and J lost 10 bases, with 12 bases between them. The CDR3 is 14 amino acids. Sequenced: blood, either unsorted or a sorted T cell fraction (not recorded which). This TCR came from a human donor who was either an allogeneic HSCT recipient or a stem cell or donor lymphocyte infusion donor (not recorded which). It is not recorded whose cells these are; they may come from a transplant donor. The chain links TRBV18 to TRBJ1-6; D possibly corresponds to TRBD1 (5 bases). The CDR3 nucleotides are TGTGCCAGCTCACCATCCAGGGAGGCCTCACCCCTCCACTTT. It encodes CASSPSREASPLHF. The whole variable domain, remainder taken from reference TRBV18 and TRBJ1-6, is NAGVMQNPRHLVRRRGQEARLRCSPMKGHSHVYWYRQLPEEGLKFMVYLQKENIIDESGMPKERFSAEFPKEGPSILRIQQVVRGDSAAYFCASSPSREASPLHFGNGTRLTVT.